A selection of T cell receptor beta chains follows, all from one sample in a study of response to subunit inactivated influenza vaccine. TCRdb ran MiXCR on the RT-PCR reads and lists one entry per CDR3 protein. The sample yields more than 700,000 distinct CDR3 sequences, roughly 20% seen once. The material was PBMCs from blood, obtained 5 days after vaccination. Source of these receptors: a man aged 45-60 years who received an inactivated influenza vaccine. Each CDR3 is given with its conserved first and last residue. A D gene is named only where the DNA matches it firmly. The size entry is marked missing in some rows and otherwise reads once, few, many or a size class.

DNA: TGTGCCACCCAATTACGAGGGGACTACGAGCAGTACTTC
CDR3: CATQLRGDYEQYF
V: TRBV6-2/TRBV6-3
J: TRBJ2-7
D: .
size: .

DNA: TGTGCCAGCAGCGGGGGAGGGCAGGGGACCTATGGCTACACCTTC
CDR3: CASSGGGQGTYGYTF
V: TRBV28
J: TRBJ1-2
D: .
size: .

DNA: TGCAGCGTTGAGGCAGACCACTCCTACGAGCAGTACTTC
CDR3: CSVEADHSYEQYF
V: TRBV29-1
J: TRBJ2-7
D: .
size: .

DNA: TGTGCCTGGACTCCTAGGGACAGGAGCCAAGAGACCCAGTACTTC
CDR3: CAWTPRDRSQETQYF
V: TRBV30
J: TRBJ2-5
D: TRBD1
size: .

DNA: TGTGCCAGTAGTCCGCAAGCGGGAGCCGAAATTAGAGCCGACACCGGGGAGCTGTTTTTT
CDR3: CASSPQAGAEIRADTGELFF
V: TRBV19
J: TRBJ2-2
D: TRBD2
size: .

DNA: TGTGCCAGCAGGCTCAGGTCCCCCTACGAGCAGTACTTC
CDR3: CASRLRSPYEQYF
V: TRBV27
J: TRBJ2-7
D: .
size: .

DNA: TGTGCCATCAGTGATCGCAGTGCGAGCAATCAGCCCCAGCATTTT
CDR3: CAISDRSASNQPQHF
V: TRBV10-3
J: TRBJ1-5
D: .
size: .

DNA: TGCAGTGCTAGACGAAGGACAGGGGTTAATTCACCCCTCCACTTT
CDR3: CSARRRTGVNSPLHF
V: TRBV20-1
J: TRBJ1-6
D: TRBD1
size: .

DNA: TGCGCCAGCAGTGAGAGGCGGAGCTCCTACGAGCAGTACTTC
CDR3: CASSERRSSYEQYF
V: TRBV10-2
J: TRBJ2-7
D: .
size: .

DNA: TGTGCCAGCAGTTCTTCTACGTTCTACGAGCAGTACTTC
CDR3: CASSSSTFYEQYF
V: TRBV27
J: TRBJ2-7
D: .
size: .

DNA: TGTGCCAGCAGCCACCCTGGGGGCTACGAGCAGTACTTC
CDR3: CASSHPGGYEQYF
V: TRBV7-9
J: TRBJ2-7
D: .
size: few

DNA: TGCAGTGCCCGGGGGGGTCCCTCTGGAAACACCATATATTTT
CDR3: CSARGGPSGNTIYF
V: TRBV20-1
J: TRBJ1-3
D: .
size: few

DNA: TGCGCCAGCCGGGGGACTAGCGGTAACACAGATACGCAGTATTTT
CDR3: CASRGTSGNTDTQYF
V: TRBV10-2
J: TRBJ2-3
D: TRBD2
size: .

DNA: TGTGCCAGCAGGTCGGAGCAAGAGACCCAGTACTTC
CDR3: CASRSEQETQYF
V: TRBV2
J: TRBJ2-5
D: .
size: few

DNA: TGTGCCAGCAGCGTAGGATATCTCGGTAATGAAAAACTGTTTTTT
CDR3: CASSVGYLGNEKLFF
V: TRBV9
J: TRBJ1-4
D: .
size: .

DNA: TGCAGCCCCGGGACAGGGGAGGGCACAGATACGCAGTATTTT
CDR3: CSPGTGEGTDTQYF
V: TRBV29-1
J: TRBJ2-3
D: TRBD1
size: few

DNA: TGCGCCAGCAGCCAAGGTATGGCCAGAACGAAGTACAATGAGCAGTTCTTC
CDR3: CASSQGMARTKYNEQFF
V: TRBV4-1
J: TRBJ2-1
D: .
size: few

DNA: TGTGCCAGCACCGAACGGACAGGGAGGGGCGAGACCCAGTACTTC
CDR3: CASTERTGRGETQYF
V: TRBV6-1
J: TRBJ2-5
D: .
size: few

DNA: TGCAGCGTTTCGGGTAGCGGGAGCTCCTACAATGAGCAGTTCTTC
CDR3: CSVSGSGSSYNEQFF
V: TRBV29-1
J: TRBJ2-1
D: TRBD2
size: many

DNA: TGCGCCAGCAGAGCTTCCGGACAGCACTACGAGCAGTACTTC
CDR3: CASRASGQHYEQYF
V: TRBV5-1
J: TRBJ2-7
D: .
size: few

DNA: TGCGCCAGCAGCTCAGGGCCTGTCGGTTGGCAGTTCTTC
CDR3: CASSSGPVGWQFF
V: TRBV5-1
J: TRBJ2-1
D: .
size: few

DNA: TGTGCCAGCAGTGAAGTATTAGCCAAAAACATTCAGTACTTC
CDR3: CASSEVLAKNIQYF
V: TRBV6-1
J: TRBJ2-4
D: .
size: many